The 19 T cell receptor beta chains listed next were all sequenced from one sample in a study of beta chain features in type 1 diabetes. The investigators reverse transcribed all of the isolated RNA, so they sequenced expressed TCRB transcripts. TCRdb's copy holds only in-frame clones and misses some; the assay was immunoSEQ multiplex PCR. The sample consists of 200,000 to 300,000 clones, around a quarter of them appearing once. Sequenced material: central memory CD4+ T cells from blood. These receptors originate from a man aged 30 to 39 in good health.

This clone was seen many times. This chain joins TRBV2 and TRBJ2-1, with 11 positions matching TRBD1. Unmatched junction bases numbered 8, after V lost 2 bases and J lost 8 bases. Germline V gene sequence: CDR1 SNHLY, CDR2 FYNNEI. The CDR3 is 16 residues long. The chain's CDR3 is CASSERDRGYLDEQFF. The CDR3 region has the DNA TGTGCCAGCAGTGAAAGGGACAGGGGGTATCTGGATGAGCAGTTCTTC.

In this sample, this clone turned up once. The chain has TRBV5-4 and TRBJ2-1; D unresolved. Deletions cut 0 bases from V and 4 bases from J, with 5 bases between. Germline V gene lookup returns CDR1 SGHNT and CDR2 YYREEE (reference sequence). The CDR3 extends over 13 amino acids. The CDR3 bases are TGTGCCAGCAGCTTGGCGGTTTACAATGAGCAGTTCTTC. Its protein is CASSLAVYNEQFF.

Worth noting for this clone: Just one base apart from a much larger clone, this may be a read error. The chain couples TRBV7-2 to TRBJ2-1; D ambiguous. There are 11 residues in the CDR3. Looked up from germline, CDR1 is SGHTA and CDR2 is FQGNSA. Trimming left V 1 base short and J 8 bases short, with 3 bases between. This CDR3 reads CASSLDHEQFF. The DNA for the CDR3 is TGTGCCAGCAGCTTAGACCATGAGCAGTTCTTC.

The chain is built from TRBV11-2 and TRBJ2-2, with D possibly being TRBD1 (6 bases). The length of the CDR3 is 14 residues. Germline V gene data show CDR1 as SGHAT and CDR2 as FQNNGV. Between the trimmed V and J ends, which lost 4 bases and 6 bases, there was a span of 12 bases. In DNA, the CDR3 is TGTGCCAGCAGCTCCTGGGACAAGGCCGGGGAGCTGTTTTTT. It codes for CASSSWDKAGELFF.

The sample holds a few counts of this clone. The rearrangement links TRBV5-6 to TRBJ2-3, with D uncertain. Trimming removed 0 bases from V and 4 bases from J, with 12 bases in between. CDR3 length equals 15 residues. Germline V CDR1 and CDR2: SGHDT, YYEEEE. CDR3 sequence (DNA): TGTGCCAGCAGCTTGGGTGGCGCTAGGGCAGATACGCAGTATTTT. It specifies CASSLGGARADTQYF.

This clone was counted between two and nine times. J is TRBJ2-2 and V is TRBV10-3; TRBD2 matches at 7 bases. With V trimmed by 6 bases and J by 3 bases, 4 bases remained unmatched. The CDR3 has 14 amino acids. Germline CDR1 and CDR2: ENHRY and SYGVKD. The CDR3 sequence: CAIRAGRDTGELFF. In DNA form, the CDR3 reads TGTGCCATCAGGGCGGGGAGGGACACCGGGGAGCTGTTTTTT.

V is TRBV4-2 and J is TRBJ2-3; TRBD1 or TRBD2 may be the D gene (6 bases each). The germline CDR1 and CDR2 sequences are LGHNA and YNFKEQ. Trimming took 0 bases from V and 1 from J, leaving 8 bases between them. The CDR3 consists of 15 residues. In DNA form, the CDR3 reads TGTGCCAGCAGCCAAGAGGGGGGCCGCACAGATACGCAGTATTTT. Residues: CASSQEGGRTDTQYF.

The chain is built from TRBV9 and TRBJ2-3; possible D gene TRBD2, 5 bases. The CDR3 is 13 amino acids. Germline CDR1 and CDR2: SGDLS and YYNGEE. Trimming shortened V by 2 bases and J by 6 bases, and 10 bases separated the two germline ends. CDR3: CASSVPGVDTQYF. The CDR3 DNA reads as TGTGCCAGCAGCGTCCCCGGGGTGGATACGCAGTATTTT.

This clone was recorded a few times. V is TRBV5-1 and J is TRBJ1-1, with a weak D call TRBD1 (6 bases). The CDR3 loop spans 14 amino acids. Trimming removed 0 bases from V and 5 bases from J, with 11 bases in between. Germline V CDR1 and CDR2: SGHRS, YFSETQ. The CDR3 DNA reads TGCGCCAGCAGCTTGGAACAGGGAAGGACTGAAGCTTTCTTT. This codes for CASSLEQGRTEAFF.

V usage is TRBV10-1 and J usage is TRBJ2-2; unclear D gene. Germline CDR1 and CDR2: WNHNN and SYGVQD (reference sequence). This CDR3 has 11 residues. V lost 8 bases, J lost 5 bases, and 6 bases lay in between. This CDR3 reads CASSETGELFF. CDR3 bases: TGCGCCAGCTCCGAAACCGGGGAGCTGTTTTTT.

This clone was seen a few times. The V and J genes are TRBV7-2 and TRBJ2-1; D may match TRBD1 or TRBD2 (5 bases each). The CDR3 totals 14 residues. Trimming stripped 5 bases from V and 6 bases from J, with 14 bases between. Germline V lookup: CDR1 SGHTA, CDR2 FQGNSA. The CDR3 loop is CASSPPGRFNEQFF. CDR3 sequence (DNA): TGTGCCAGCAGCCCGCCGGGACGTTTCAATGAGCAGTTCTTC.

This clone was picked up a small number of times. This CDR3 reads CASSLGANVLTF. CDR3 DNA: TGTGCCAGCTCCTTGGGGGCCAACGTCCTGACTTTC. This chain connects TRBV11-1 to TRBJ2-6; D call uncertain. V was cut by 8 bases and J by 4 bases, with 6 bases left in between. Germline assignment: CDR1 SGHAT and CDR2 FQDESV (reference sequence). The CDR3 contains 12 residues.

This chain connects TRBV5-1 to TRBJ2-1; the D is unclear. The V gene's germline CDR1 is SGHRS and CDR2 YFSETQ. The CDR3 is 14 amino acids. Trimming took off 0 bases at V and 11 bases at J, with 15 bases between the two ends. The CDR3 bases are TGCGCCAGCAGCTTGGATCTGGGGAAGGCGAAGCAGTTCTTC. Protein product: CASSLDLGKAKQFF.

The CDR3 loop is CASSPWTGKEYEQYF. The CDR3 DNA sequence: TGTGCCAGCAGCCCTTGGACAGGGAAGGAGTACGAGCAGTACTTC. V gene TRBV9 combines with J gene TRBJ2-5; 8 nucleotides match TRBD1. The J call is uncertain, as TRBJ2-7 better fits the DNA end. CDR1 and CDR2 from the germline V gene are SGDLS and YYNGEE. The CDR3 loop spans 15 amino acids.

This clone occurred a few times. Here the CDR3 DNA reads TGTGCCAGCAGCTACCGACTAGCGGGTGAAGAGACCCAGTACTTC. It encodes CASSYRLAGEETQYF. This sequence joins TRBV14 and TRBJ2-5; the match to TRBD2 covers 10 bases. Germline CDR1 SGHDN, CDR2 FVKESK. Losses at the gene ends were 5 bases for V and 3 bases for J; bases not matched to a gene: 6. This CDR3 has 15 residues.

The chain has TRBV10-3 and TRBJ2-7; 11 nucleotides align to TRBD2. J lost 5 bases, V lost 1 base, and 22 bases had no gene match. Germline loops: CDR1 ENHRY, CDR2 SYGVKD. The CDR3 extends over 21 amino acids. CDR3 in amino acids: CAISELQGYSGRASSNDEQYF. The CDR3 DNA follows: TGTGCCATCAGTGAGTTACAGGGATATAGCGGGAGGGCCTCATCAAATGACGAGCAGTACTTC.

A few counts support this clone. This rearrangement joins TRBV6-6 to TRBJ2-1; weak D call: TRBD2 (7 bases). The CDR3 runs 14 residues. Germline lookup yields CDR1 MNHNY and CDR2 SVGAGI (reference sequence). Trimming took 4 bases from V and 9 from J, leaving 16 bases between them. CDR3 in amino acids: CASSSRRGQGEQFF. DNA of the CDR3: TGTGCCAGCAGTTCTCGGCGGGGGCAGGGTGAGCAGTTCTTC.

The rearrangement joins TRBV5-1 to TRBJ2-7; no firm D call. The CDR3 covers 12 residues. Germline CDR1 reads SGHRS; CDR2 reads YFSETQ. V was trimmed by 3 bases and J by 4 bases, leaving 8 bases between them. CDR3 sequence reads: CASSSTDYEQYF. CDR3 nucleotides: TGCGCCAGCAGCTCTACAGATTACGAGCAGTACTTC.

The chain employs TRBV7-7 and TRBJ2-1; tentative D call: TRBD2 (6 bases). The CDR3 totals 14 residues. Germline V gene sequence: CDR1 SSHAT, CDR2 FNYEAQ (reference sequence). Trimming removed 1 base from V and 10 bases from J, with 14 bases in between. CDR3 protein: CASSLGPGVEEQFF. The CDR3 coding sequence is TGTGCCAGCAGCTTAGGCCCGGGAGTGGAAGAGCAGTTCTTC.